Presented here are 20 T cell receptor beta chains from one specimen sequenced in a study of neurological immune-mediated disorders. In TCRdb, the 5' RACE reads were re-called with MiXCR into one record per CDR3 protein. The sample consists of 39,000 or so distinct CDR3 sequences, roughly 2.5% of them appearing once. The sequenced sample consisted of PBMCs. All receptors come from a man aged 30 to 45 with multiple sclerosis.

At least ten counts were recorded for this clonotype. V and J are TRBV2 and TRBJ2-5; 12 bases align to TRBD2. Germline loops: CDR1 SNHLY, CDR2 FYNNEI. CDR3 length: 16 residues. V was pared by 6 bases and J by 1 base, with 6 bases of the junction left unmatched. CDR3: CASRAPSGGVQETQYF. For the CDR3, the DNA is TGTGCCAGCAGGGCCCCTAGCGGGGGGGTCCAAGAGACCCAGTACTTC.

This clonotype appeared many times. The gene calls are TRBV7-9 and TRBJ2-1, with D uncertain. The CDR3 consists of 17 residues. Germline V gene data show CDR1 as SEHNR and CDR2 as FQNEAQ (reference sequence). V dropped 5 bases and J dropped 2 bases, with 19 bases sitting between them. The CDR3 bases are TGTGCCAGCAGCCTTCCTGTTACTGGTCCTACCTACAATGAGCAGTTCTTC. This gives the protein CASSLPVTGPTYNEQFF. Full variable domain (missing parts from reference TRBV7-9 and TRBJ2-1): DTGVSQNPRHKITKRGQNVTFRCDPISEHNRLYWYRQTLGQGPEFLTYFQNEAQLEKSRLLSDRFSAERPKGSFSTLEIQRTEQGDSAMYLCASSLPVTGPTYNEQFFGPGTRLTVL.

This clonotype has ten or more counts. The gene calls are TRBV12-3 or TRBV12-4 and TRBJ2-7, with D maybe TRBD2 (6 bases). The V end lost 5 bases, the J end lost 2 bases, and 16 bases lay between the germline ends. The CDR3 has 15 amino acids. CDR3 sequence reads: CASSPEGFLPYEQYF. CDR3 nucleotide sequence: TGTGCCAGCAGTCCGGAGGGCTTCCTACCCTACGAGCAGTACTTC.

This clonotype showed up many times. This chain connects TRBV5-1 to TRBJ2-1; D remains unclear. Germline lookup yields CDR1 SGHRS and CDR2 YFSETQ. The CDR3 consists of 14 residues. V lost 0 bases, J lost 6 bases, and 10 bases lay in between. CDR3 in amino acids: CASSLDFFVNEQFF. For the CDR3, the DNA is TGCGCCAGCAGCTTGGATTTTTTTGTCAATGAGCAGTTCTTC.

This clonotype was seen repeatedly, ten times or more. The CDR3 loop reads CASSLRVGFEQFF. CDR3 bases: TGCGCCAGCAGCTTGCGAGTGGGTTTTGAGCAGTTCTTC. The V gene is TRBV5-1, the J gene TRBJ2-1; unclear D gene. Germline V CDR1 and CDR2: SGHRS, YFSETQ. Trimming removed 1 base at V and 9 bases at J, with 11 bases between. This CDR3 comprises 13 residues.

This clonotype was recorded at least ten times. The chain joins TRBV5-1 to TRBJ2-2; D perhaps matches TRBD1 (5 bases). CDR1 is SGHRS, CDR2 YFSETQ, per germline. Trimming shortened V by 5 bases and J by 2 bases, and 10 bases separated the two germline ends. The CDR3 runs to 14 residues. CDR3 sequence (DNA): TGCGCCAGCAGGACAGACCTTAACACCGGGGAGCTGTTTTTT. Translated: CASRTDLNTGELFF.

This clonotype has ten or more counts. The chain employs TRBV20-1 and TRBJ1-1, with 7 bases aligning to TRBD1. The CDR3 spans 13 residues. Germline values: CDR1 DFQATT, CDR2 SNEGSKA (reference sequence). DNA of the CDR3: TGCAGCGGTGTGGAGGGACAGCCGACTGAAGCTTTCTTT. Its translation: CSGVEGQPTEAFF.

This clonotype has at least ten counts. This chain connects TRBV7-2 to TRBJ1-1; a weak D match, TRBD1 (5 bases). The CDR3 covers 13 residues. Germline assignment: CDR1 SGHTA and CDR2 FQGNSA. The germline V and J ends were trimmed by 5 bases and 5 bases, with 12 bases remaining between them. CDR3 amino acids: CASSPAGGTEAFF. CDR3 nucleotide sequence: TGTGCCAGCAGCCCAGCGGGGGGAACTGAAGCTTTCTTT.

This clonotype showed up many times. This chain links TRBV20-1 with TRBJ2-4, with D maybe TRBD1 (5 bases). The V end was cut by 6 bases, the J end by 5 bases, with 11 bases between. The V gene's germline CDR1 is DFQATT and CDR2 SNEGSKA (reference sequence). CDR3 size: 12 residues. The CDR3 loop is CSASDSENIQYF. Here the CDR3 DNA reads TGCAGTGCCTCCGACAGTGAAAACATTCAGTACTTC.

This clonotype was observed at least ten times. The chain recombines TRBV5-5 with TRBJ2-5; D gene ambiguous. The germline V and J ends were trimmed by 0 bases and 2 bases, with 2 bases remaining between them. This CDR3 is 12 amino acids long. Germline CDR1 and CDR2: SGHKS and YYEKEE (reference sequence). The CDR3 DNA follows: TGTGCCAGCAGCTTGGATCAAGAGACCCAGTACTTC. Its protein is CASSLDQETQYF.

About this clonotype itself: This likely comes from a read error, as the CDR3 has no conserved phenylalanine or tryptophan at its end. The chain recombines TRBV12-3 or TRBV12-4 with TRBJ1-2; TRBD1 is a possible D gene (6 bases). There are 13 residues in the CDR3. Trimming left V 6 bases short and J 2 bases short, with 10 bases between. The CDR3 spells CASSSTGNYGYTN. As DNA, the CDR3 is TGTGCCAGCAGCTCAACAGGGAACTATGGCTACACCAAC.

This clonotype was counted ten times or more. The chain links TRBV11-2 to TRBJ2-1, with a possible D match to TRBD2 (6 bases). V lost 6 bases and J 4 bases, leaving 22 bases between the germline ends. Germline CDR1 reads SGHAT; CDR2 reads FQNNGV. The CDR3 runs 17 residues. The CDR3 loop is CASRREGLGGRYNEQFF. The CDR3 DNA reads as TGTGCCAGCAGGCGTGAGGGACTCGGCGGGCGATACAATGAGCAGTTCTTC.

This clonotype was seen many times. V usage is TRBV20-1 and J usage is TRBJ2-7; 10 bases are shared with TRBD1. This CDR3 has 21 amino acids. Trimming cost V 5 bases and J 2 bases; bases outside gene matches: 27. Germline V gives CDR1 DFQATT, CDR2 SNEGSKA (reference sequence). CDR3 coding DNA: TGCAGTGCTCGACCCCGAAACCGATTCCGGGACAGGGGTGTTCAGGCCTACGAGCAGTACTTC. It specifies CSARPRNRFRDRGVQAYEQYF.

This clonotype was observed at least ten times. The V call is TRBV20-1, the J call TRBJ2-5; tentatively, D is TRBD1 or TRBD2 (6 bases each). The CDR3 runs to 13 residues. The germline V gene has CDR1 DFQATT and CDR2 SNEGSKA (reference sequence). CDR3 in amino acids: CTGGHSGSETQYF. The CDR3 coding sequence is TGCACCGGGGGACATTCGGGATCGGAGACCCAGTACTTC.

This clonotype was detected ten times or more. This chain joins TRBV5-1 and TRBJ2-1; the match to TRBD2 covers 10 bases. J lost 5 bases, V lost 3 bases, and 8 bases had no gene match. This CDR3 comprises 16 residues. Per germline, CDR1 SGHRS and CDR2 YFSETQ. CDR3 amino acids: CASSSSRLAGDNEQFF. The DNA for the CDR3 is TGCGCCAGCAGCTCCTCCCGCCTAGCGGGGGACAATGAGCAGTTCTTC.

Ten or more counts support this clonotype. The V and J genes are TRBV9 and TRBJ2-2; no definite D call. This CDR3 is 16 amino acids long. Germline V gene sequence: CDR1 SGDLS, CDR2 YYNGEE. Trimming stripped 4 bases from V and 2 bases from J, with 15 bases between. This CDR3 reads CASSPNPGLNTGELFF. CDR3 bases: TGTGCCAGCAGCCCCAATCCCGGGCTTAACACCGGGGAGCTGTTTTTT.

This clonotype was recorded at least ten times. The gene calls are TRBV20-1 and TRBJ2-7; D possibly corresponds to TRBD1 (6 bases). The germline V and J ends were trimmed by 2 bases and 1 base, with 18 bases remaining between them. The CDR3 consists of 16 residues. Germline V gene lookup returns CDR1 DFQATT and CDR2 SNEGSKA (reference sequence). CDR3 in DNA: TGCAGTGCTAGACCCCCGACAGGCAGGGTATCCTACGAGCAGTACTTC. Protein product: CSARPPTGRVSYEQYF.

This clonotype was detected ten times or more. The V and J genes are TRBV12-3 or TRBV12-4 and TRBJ1-6, with D unclear. Trimming stripped 5 bases from V and 13 bases from J, with 9 bases between. CDR3 size: 11 residues. Here the CDR3 reads CASSVGGPLHF. DNA of the CDR3: TGTGCCAGCAGTGTCGGTGGGCCCCTCCACTTT.

This clonotype has at least ten counts. The rearrangement links TRBV28 to TRBJ2-3; 8 bases agree with TRBD2. V dropped 5 bases and J dropped 6; count of bases not matched to a gene: 13. The CDR3 consists of 16 residues. In germline, CDR1 is MDHEN, CDR2 SYDVKM. CDR3 loop: CASSPVWREESDTQYF. DNA of the CDR3: TGTGCCAGCAGTCCCGTTTGGCGGGAGGAATCTGATACGCAGTATTTT. Based on the CDR3 plus reference TRBV28 and TRBJ2-3, the full variable domain is DVKVTQSSRYLVKRTGEKVFLECVQDMDHENMFWYRQDPGLGLRLIYFSYDVKMKEKGDIPEGYSVSREKKERFSLILESASTNQTSMYLCASSPVWREESDTQYFGPGTRLTVL.

There are many counts of this clonotype. The V gene is TRBV20-1, the J gene TRBJ2-7; TRBD2 aligns across 7 bases. CDR3 length: 17 amino acids. Germline values: CDR1 DFQATT, CDR2 SNEGSKA (reference sequence). The ends lost 4 bases at V and 2 bases at J; junction bases unmatched: 17. CDR3 sequence: CSAMVSVGLAAPYEQYF. The CDR3 DNA reads as TGCAGTGCTATGGTTTCCGTAGGGCTAGCGGCCCCCTACGAGCAGTACTTC.